This is a list of T cell receptor beta chains from one sample in a study of T cell responses to AZD1222 COVID-19 vaccine. Method: immunoSEQ multiplex PCR; TCRdb's copy keeps in-frame clones and lacks some. The top ten hold about 2.5% of the sample, which has 150,000 to 200,000 clones, approximately 92% seen once. Sequencing used peripheral blood, obtained on day 0 of AZD1222 vaccination. The receptors come from an adult in good health. Each CDR3 is given with its conserved first and last residue. A D gene is named only where the DNA matches it firmly. Only part of the rows carry a size: once, few, many, or a class if the clone is expanded.

>-|TRBJ1-3|TRBV3-1/TRBV3-2|once
TGTGCCAGCAGCCAGTCTTGGGGGGGTGGAAACACCATATATTTT
CASSQSWGGGNTIYF
>-|TRBJ1-5|TRBV7-9|-
TGTGCCAGCAGCTTCCGGGAGGATCAGCCCCAGCATTTT
CASSFREDQPQHF
>TRBD1|TRBJ1-1|TRBV5-1|-
TGCGCCAGCAGCTTTCCCGACAGGGTTGGAACTGAAGCTTTCTTT
CASSFPDRVGTEAFF
>-|TRBJ2-2|TRBV9|-
TGTGCCAGCAGCGTAGCACCCCACGGGGAGCTGTTTTTT
CASSVAPHGELFF
>-|TRBJ2-7|TRBV21-1|-
TGTGCCAGCAGCAGCATACCCCTGCCCGGGACCGATAGAGACGAGCAGTACTTC
CASSSIPLPGTDRDEQYF
>-|TRBJ1-4|TRBV29-1|-
TGCAGCGTTGTGTGGGCTGAGGGTCCCGGATATGAAAAACTGTTTTTT
CSVVWAEGPGYEKLFF
>-|TRBJ2-3|TRBV2|-
TGTGCCAGTGGGGGTGGGGTGTCTGATACGCAGTATTTT
CASGGGVSDTQYF
>-|TRBJ2-7|TRBV18|-
TGTGCCAGCTCACCAGATCTAGAGCACGCCGAGCAGTACTTC
CASSPDLEHAEQYF
>-|TRBJ1-1|TRBV7-3|-
TGTGCCAGCAGCTTACAGGGAGGGACTGAAGCTTTCTTT
CASSLQGGTEAFF
>TRBD1|TRBJ2-3|TRBV27|-
TGTGCCAGCAGTGGAACAGGGACAGGGAGCACAGATACGCAGTATTTT
CASSGTGTGSTDTQYF
>TRBD1|TRBJ2-5|TRBV2|-
TGTGCCAGCAGTGAAGTGGGGACAGTCGGTCTTCAAGAGACCCAGTACTTC
CASSEVGTVGLQETQYF
>TRBD1|TRBJ2-7|TRBV6-2/TRBV6-3|-
TGTGCCAGCAGCGGACAGGGGGGACTCTACGAGCAGTACTTC
CASSGQGGLYEQYF
>TRBD2|TRBJ2-5|TRBV14|-
TGTGCCAGCAGCCCTCCCGCGGGAGGAGAGACCCAGTACTTC
CASSPPAGGETQYF
>-|TRBJ2-1|TRBV19|-
TGTGCCACCCGACTACAGAGCTACAATGAGCAGTTCTTC
CATRLQSYNEQFF
>-|TRBJ2-7|TRBV19|-
TGTGCCAGTAGTATTCAAGACGGTGCTGGGCAGTACTTC
CASSIQDGAGQYF
>-|TRBJ2-1|TRBV7-3|-
TGTGCCAGCAGCTTAAGGTCAGGACAGCAGTTCTTC
CASSLRSGQQFF
>TRBD1|TRBJ1-3|TRBV3-1/TRBV3-2|-
TGTGCCAGCAGCCAAGCCAGGGGGGCTGGAAACACCATATATTTT
CASSQARGAGNTIYF
>-|TRBJ1-2|TRBV6-4|-
TGTGCCAGCACCAGCGGCCGGGGCGGCTACACCTTC
CASTSGRGGYTF
>-|TRBJ2-7|TRBV6-5|-
TGTGCCAGCAGTCCCCCGGGGGGCCACGAGCAGTACTTC
CASSPPGGHEQYF
>-|TRBJ1-1|TRBV2|-
TGTGCCAGCAGCAGGGACACTGAAGCTTTCTTT
CASSRDTEAFF
>TRBD2|TRBJ2-7|TRBV10-3|-
TGTGCCATCAGTGAGAGGACTAGCGCCGAGGGCGAGCAGTACTTC
CAISERTSAEGEQYF
>-|TRBJ2-5|TRBV5-4|-
TGTGCCAGCAGCTTGGGGCAGAAAGAGACCCAGTACTTC
CASSLGQKETQYF
>-|TRBJ1-5|TRBV30|-
TGTGCCTGGAGTGTTGGGTATGCCAATCAGCCCCAGCATTTT
CAWSVGYANQPQHF
>TRBD2|TRBJ2-1|TRBV7-8|-
TGTGCCAGCCACCTCGGTCTAGCGGGGATCTCCTACAATGAGCAGTTCTTC
CASHLGLAGISYNEQFF
>-|TRBJ1-1|TRBV6-6|-
TGTGCCAGCAGTGCCCCAAATTGGGCCTTTAACACTGAAGCTTTCTTT
CASSAPNWAFNTEAFF
>TRBD2|TRBJ2-7|TRBV5-4|-
TGTGCCAGCAGCGGGGGACTAGCGGGAGCCTACGAGCAGTACTTC
CASSGGLAGAYEQYF
>-|TRBJ1-2|TRBV19|-
TGTGCCAGTAGTATAGGACAGGTCCTAGACTATGGCTACACCTTC
CASSIGQVLDYGYTF
>TRBD1|TRBJ1-1|TRBV19|-
TGTGCCAGTAGTATGCGGACAGGGGTTCTTTTTACTGAAGCTTTCTTT
CASSMRTGVLFTEAFF
>-|TRBJ1-1|TRBV29-1|-
TGCAGCGTTGAGAGCAGGGGGAACACTGAAGCTTTCTTT
CSVESRGNTEAFF
>TRBD1|TRBJ2-4|TRBV7-9|once
TGTGCCAGCAGCTTGACCGGACAGGGAAACATTCAGTACTTC
CASSLTGQGNIQYF
>-|TRBJ2-3|TRBV12-3/TRBV12-4|-
TGTGCCAGCAGTTTTGGCACAGATACGCAGTATTTT
CASSFGTDTQYF
>-|TRBJ2-1|TRBV15|once
TGTGCCACCAGCAGAGATCCAGGGACCTCCTACAATGAGCAGTTCTTC
CATSRDPGTSYNEQFF
>-|TRBJ1-1|TRBV18|-
TGTGCCAGCTCACCACACCTGAACACTGAAGCTTTCTTT
CASSPHLNTEAFF
>-|TRBJ1-3|TRBV19|once
TGTGCCAGTAGTAGTCCGGGCCCCTCTGGAAACACCATATATTTT
CASSSPGPSGNTIYF
>-|TRBJ1-2|TRBV7-9|-
TGTGCCAGCAGCTTAGCGAGCAGGGCCGAGGGTAACTATGGCTACACCTTC
CASSLASRAEGNYGYTF
>TRBD1|TRBJ1-1|TRBV6-5|-
TGTGCCAGCAGAACAGGGGGGACTGAAGCTTTCTTT
CASRTGGTEAFF
>-|TRBJ1-2|TRBV7-2|-
TGTGCCAGCAGCCCCTGGGGGAGTAACTATGGCTACACCTTC
CASSPWGSNYGYTF
>-|TRBJ1-4|TRBV18|-
TGTGCCAGCTCACCAGGCCAGCTTGCAACTAATGAAAAACTGTTTTTT
CASSPGQLATNEKLFF
>-|TRBJ2-7|TRBV28|-
TGTGCCAGCAGTCCCTTTTCCGGGGCCTCCTACGAGCAGTACTTC
CASSPFSGASYEQYF
>TRBD1|TRBJ1-1|TRBV27|-
TGTGCCAGCAATCGGGGCAGGGGGGTAGGTATCACTGAAGCTTTCTTT
CASNRGRGVGITEAFF
>-|TRBJ2-7|TRBV2|-
TGTGCCAGCAGTGATTCGCAGTTCGGCCCCTACGAGCAGTACTTC
CASSDSQFGPYEQYF
>TRBD1|TRBJ2-7|TRBV6-2/TRBV6-3|-
TGTGCCAGCAGTAACCAGGGGACAGGCCGCTACGAGCAGTACTTC
CASSNQGTGRYEQYF
>TRBD1|TRBJ1-2|TRBV28|-
TGTGCCAGCGGATTACGGGACAGGGGCGGCTACACCTTC
CASGLRDRGGYTF
>-|TRBJ1-4|TRBV30|-
TGTGCCTGGAGTGTATGGGGGGGTGACGAAAAACTGTTTTTT
CAWSVWGGDEKLFF
>-|TRBJ2-7|TRBV5-3|-
TGTGCCAGAAGCTTGTTGGGGAGGCGGTTAGCGACACCACGCAGGAGCGAGCAGTACTTC
CARSLLGRRLATPRRSEQYF
>-|TRBJ2-4|TRBV15|few
TGTGCCACCAGCAGAGACCGTTTGACCAAACAGAGTTTAGCCAAAAACATTCAGTACTTC
CATSRDRLTKQSLAKNIQYF
>TRBD1|TRBJ1-6|TRBV27|-
TGTGCCAGCAGTTCGGGACAGGGCTATTGGGGGGATCAATTTTCACCCCTCCACTTT
CASSSGQGYWGDQFSPLHF
>TRBD1|TRBJ2-7|TRBV7-2|-
TGTGCCAGCAGCTCAGGGACAGGGGGAAGTCGCGAGCAGTACTTC
CASSSGTGGSREQYF
>-|TRBJ1-1|TRBV3-1/TRBV3-2|-
TGTGCCAGCAGCCAAAAGGGGGTGGGAAACACTGAAGCTTTCTTT
CASSQKGVGNTEAFF
>TRBD1|TRBJ1-1|TRBV12-3/TRBV12-4|-
TGTGCCAGCAGAGCGACAGGGGCTGGTGGAGCTTTCTTT
CASRATGAGGAFF
>-|TRBJ1-5|TRBV19|-
TGTGCCAGTAGTGATCAGGGGACTGGAGAGCCCCAGCATTTT
CASSDQGTGEPQHF
>TRBD2|TRBJ2-7|TRBV7-6|-
TGTGCCAGCAGCTTCTCGCGGGAGGGGTCCTACGAGCAGTACTTC
CASSFSREGSYEQYF